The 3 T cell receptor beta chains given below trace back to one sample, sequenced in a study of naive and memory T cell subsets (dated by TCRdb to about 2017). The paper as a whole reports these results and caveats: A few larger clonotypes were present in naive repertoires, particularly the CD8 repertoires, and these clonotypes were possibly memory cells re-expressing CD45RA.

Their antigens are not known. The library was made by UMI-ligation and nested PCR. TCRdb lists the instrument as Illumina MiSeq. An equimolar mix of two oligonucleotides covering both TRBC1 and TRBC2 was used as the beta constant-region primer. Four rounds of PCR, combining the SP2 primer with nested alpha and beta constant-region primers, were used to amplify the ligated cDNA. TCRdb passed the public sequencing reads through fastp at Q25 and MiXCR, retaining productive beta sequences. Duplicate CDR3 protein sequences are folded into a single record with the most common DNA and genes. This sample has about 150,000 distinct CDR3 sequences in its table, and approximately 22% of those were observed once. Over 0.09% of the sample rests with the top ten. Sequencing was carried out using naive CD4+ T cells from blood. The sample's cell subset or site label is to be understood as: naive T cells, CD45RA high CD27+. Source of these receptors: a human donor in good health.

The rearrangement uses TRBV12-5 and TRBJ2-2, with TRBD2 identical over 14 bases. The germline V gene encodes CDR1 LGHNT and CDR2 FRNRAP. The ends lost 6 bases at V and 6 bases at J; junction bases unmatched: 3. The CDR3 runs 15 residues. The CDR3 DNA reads TGTGCTAGTGGCGGACTAGCGGGAGGCCCCGGGGAGCTGTTTTTT. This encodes CASGGLAGGPGELFF.

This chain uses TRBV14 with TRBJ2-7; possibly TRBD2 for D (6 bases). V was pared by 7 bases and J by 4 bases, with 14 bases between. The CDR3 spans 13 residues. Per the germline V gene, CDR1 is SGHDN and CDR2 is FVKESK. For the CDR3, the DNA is TGTGCCAGCAACAGCGGGTTTACTTACGAGCAGTACTTC. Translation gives CASNSGFTYEQYF.

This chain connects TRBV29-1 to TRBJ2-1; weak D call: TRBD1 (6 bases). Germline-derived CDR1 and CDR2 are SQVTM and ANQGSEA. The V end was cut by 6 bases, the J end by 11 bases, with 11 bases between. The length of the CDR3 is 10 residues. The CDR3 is CSVARDKQFF. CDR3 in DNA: TGCAGCGTCGCCAGGGACAAGCAGTTCTTC.